These 20 T cell receptor beta chains originate from one sample sequenced in a study of response to subunit inactivated influenza vaccine (dated by TCRdb to 2016 to 2019). The library was produced with RT-PCR. The data were produced on an Illumina HiSeq 2500. TCRdb reprocessing: public reads trimmed at Q25 with fastp, clones called with MiXCR, in-frame beta chains kept. CDR3 protein sequences are deduplicated, and each keeps its most common genes and DNA. Counted in this sample were over 150,000 distinct CDR3 sequences; 7.5% to 10% of them appeared once. The top ten constitute 11% of the sample. The sequencing used non-naive T cells sorted from PBMCs, collected on the day of vaccination. The intended sense of this specimen's cell subset or site label: memory T cell fraction. Receptors were obtained from a man aged 50-60 years who received an inactivated influenza vaccine. Donor details come from another sample of the same person, matched by shared clones.

About this clonotype itself: A read error may be the cause here, since a much bigger clone is one base away. The V and J genes are TRBV24-1 and TRBJ2-1, with D possibly matching TRBD2 (5 bases). The length of the CDR3 is 13 residues. Germline V gives CDR1 KGHDR, CDR2 SFDVKD. Deletions cut 4 bases from V and 12 bases from J, with 15 bases between. CDR3 bases: TGTGCCACCAGTGAGGTACTAGGCGGTGGGCAGTTCTTC. Translating gives CATSEVLGGGQFF.

The chain uses TRBV25-1 and TRBJ1-1; weak D call: TRBD1 (5 bases). This CDR3 contains 16 residues. Germline V CDR1 and CDR2: MGHDK, SYGVNS. The V and J ends lost 2 bases and 3 bases respectively, with 16 bases between them. Here the CDR3 reads CASSELTGPRDTEAFF. DNA for the CDR3: TGTGCCAGCAGTGAACTCACGGGCCCCAGGGACACTGAAGCTTTCTTT.

V and J are TRBV6-1 and TRBJ2-2; D gene uncertain. This CDR3 is built from 12 residues. The V gene lost 6 bases and the J gene lost 2 bases, with 4 bases spanning the gap. The germline CDR1 and CDR2 sequences are MNHNS and SASEGT. The CDR3 sequence: CASSRNTGELFF. The DNA of the CDR3 is TGTGCCAGCAGCCGCAACACCGGGGAGCTGTTTTTT.

The chain carries TRBV9 and TRBJ2-5; D gene ambiguous. The germline CDR1 and CDR2 sequences are SGDLS and YYNGEE. The V end lost 6 bases, the J end lost 5 bases, and 14 bases lay between the germline ends. CDR3 size: 13 residues. The CDR3 spells CASKVSQGETQYF. The CDR3, as DNA: TGTGCCAGCAAGGTCTCACAAGGGGAGACCCAGTACTTC.

This clonotype came up many times. This chain connects TRBV12-3 or TRBV12-4 to TRBJ2-1; D not resolved. CDR3 length equals 15 residues. V lost 3 bases and J lost 4, with 13 bases in between. The CDR3 DNA follows: TGTGCCAGCAGTTTGGCCGGGCCCAAATACAATGAGCAGTTCTTC. Residues: CASSLAGPKYNEQFF.

This chain uses TRBV5-1 with TRBJ2-7; D may be TRBD2 (5 bases). Germline V gives CDR1 SGHRS, CDR2 YFSETQ. The CDR3 sequence is 16 residues long. V lost 2 bases to trimming and J lost 0 bases, with 15 bases between them. The CDR3 bases are TGCGCCAGCAGCTTAGCGAGCGGTTTGAGCTCCTACGAGCAGTACTTC. Translation: CASSLASGLSSYEQYF. The variable domain in full, with the rest retrieved from reference TRBV5-1 and TRBJ2-7, is KAGVTQTPRYLIKTRGQQVTLSCSPISGHRSVSWYQQTPGQGLQFLFEYFSETQRNKGNFPGRFSGRQFSNSRSEMNVSTLELGDSALYLCASSLASGLSSYEQYFGPGTRLTVT.

This clonotype was found a few times. The V call is TRBV6-2 or TRBV6-3, the J call TRBJ2-5; no reliable D call. This CDR3 has 12 residues. CDR1 is MNHEY and CDR2 is SVGEGT in the germline V gene. V shed 5 bases and J shed 4 bases, with 8 bases lying between them. The CDR3 DNA reads TGTGCCAGCAGTCCCAATGGAGAGACCCAGTACTTC. This gives the protein CASSPNGETQYF.

This clonotype occurred many times. The CDR3 coding sequence is TGTGCCAGCAGTTACCCCGGACTCTCGAACACTGAAGCTTTCTTT. Its protein product is CASSYPGLSNTEAFF. The rearrangement links TRBV6-2 or TRBV6-3 to TRBJ1-1; D unresolved. V was clipped by 2 bases and J by 1 base, with 11 bases between them. The germline V gene encodes CDR1 MNHEY and CDR2 SVGEGT. The CDR3 contains 15 residues.

V usage is TRBV3-1 and J usage is TRBJ2-7; TRBD1 might be the D (5 bases). Germline V gene sequence: CDR1 LGHDT, CDR2 YNNKEL (reference sequence). CDR3 length: 15 residues. The V end was cut by 0 bases, the J end by 0 bases, with 9 bases between. CDR3 in amino acids: CASSQEGVSSYEQYF. CDR3 DNA: TGTGCCAGCAGCCAAGAAGGGGTAAGCTCCTACGAGCAGTACTTC.

This clonotype has ten or more counts. The rearrangement uses TRBV29-1 and TRBJ1-3, with D perhaps TRBD1 (5 bases). This CDR3 is built from 13 residues. Trimming removed 6 bases at V and 3 bases at J, with 12 bases between. Germline CDR1 reads SQVTM; CDR2 reads ANQGSEA. The chain's CDR3 is CSVDPGDGNTIYF. Written as DNA, the CDR3 is TGCAGCGTGGACCCGGGGGATGGAAACACCATATATTTT.

This clonotype was counted only a few times. This chain connects TRBV7-6 to TRBJ1-1; possible D gene TRBD1, 5 bases. The CDR3 contains 17 residues. Germline V gene lookup returns CDR1 SGHVS and CDR2 FNYEAQ. V gave up 2 bases and J gave up 5 bases, with 21 bases separating them. The CDR3 DNA sequence: TGTGCCAGCAGCTTAACGTGGCAGGGTGAAGGGGTGACTGAAGCTTTCTTT. This sequence encodes CASSLTWQGEGVTEAFF.

This clonotype was counted a few times. The chain uses TRBV3-1 and TRBJ2-3, with a weak D call TRBD1 (5 bases). The J call may be mistaken, given a closer DNA end match to TRBJ1-5. The CDR3 extends over 17 amino acids. Germline CDR1 LGHDT, CDR2 YNNKEL (reference sequence). Written as DNA, the CDR3 is TGTGCCAGCAGCCAAGATTCGACAGCTAGATCCACAGATACGCAGCATTTT. Amino acid sequence: CASSQDSTARSTDTQHF.

The chain uses TRBV20-1 and TRBJ2-6; the D gene is possibly TRBD1 (6 bases). V lost 6 bases, J lost 0 bases, and 15 bases lay in between. The germline gives CDR1 DFQATT, CDR2 SNEGSKA (reference sequence). This CDR3 contains 16 residues. The DNA for the CDR3 is TGCAGTGCAGACGGACAGTTCTCCTCTGGGGCCAACGTCCTGACTTTC. Translating gives CSADGQFSSGANVLTF.

The rearrangement links TRBV20-1 to TRBJ2-5, with D maybe TRBD1 (6 bases). Germline CDR1 is DFQATT and CDR2 is SNEGSKA (reference sequence). The CDR3 spans 13 residues. The V and J ends lost 6 bases and 2 bases respectively, with 13 bases between them. This chain's CDR3 is CSATEGGQETQYF. CDR3 DNA sequence: TGCAGTGCGACGGAAGGGGGTCAAGAGACCCAGTACTTC.

This clonotype was counted ten times or more. CDR3 DNA sequence: TGCAGTGCGGATGTGGGGCGGAGCACAGATACGCAGTATTTT. It specifies CSADVGRSTDTQYF. This chain joins TRBV20-1 and TRBJ2-3, with D maybe TRBD1 (5 bases). Trimming cost V 6 bases and J 0 bases, with 13 bases left between them. In germline, CDR1 is DFQATT, CDR2 SNEGSKA (reference sequence). The CDR3 length is 14 residues.

This clonotype is medium-sized within its sample. The rearrangement joins TRBV12-3 or TRBV12-4 to TRBJ1-6; 8 bases align to TRBD1. The CDR3 consists of 14 residues. V lost 6 bases and J lost 5; bases outside the gene matches: 3. CDR3 amino acids: CASSRQGNNSPLHF. The CDR3 DNA reads as TGTGCCAGCAGCCGACAGGGGAATAATTCACCCCTCCACTTT.

This clonotype occurred a few times. The rearrangement uses TRBV9 and TRBJ2-3; D is possibly TRBD1 (5 bases). Germline CDR1 SGDLS, CDR2 YYNGEE. The ends were cut back, 3 bases at V and 2 bases at J, with 13 bases in the middle. The CDR3 runs to 15 residues. The CDR3 protein is CASSELGANTDTQYF. In DNA form, the CDR3 reads TGTGCCAGCAGCGAGCTTGGGGCCAACACAGATACGCAGTATTTT.

This clonotype was recorded at least ten times. The chain uses TRBV7-2 and TRBJ2-1; possibly TRBD1 for D (6 bases). Germline CDR1 is SGHTA and CDR2 is FQGNSA. There are 15 residues in the CDR3. Trimming left V 8 bases short and J 3 bases short, with 17 bases between. The CDR3 region is CASAKGQGSYNEQFF. The CDR3 coding sequence is TGTGCCAGCGCAAAGGGGCAGGGGAGCTACAATGAGCAGTTCTTC.

This clonotype was seen a handful of times. The chain has TRBV12-3 or TRBV12-4 and TRBJ2-5, with D maybe TRBD1 (6 bases). Trimming took off 7 bases at V and 9 bases at J, with 18 bases between the two ends. The CDR3 sequence is 13 residues long. This CDR3 reads CASTPDRSGAQYF. The CDR3, as DNA: TGTGCCAGCACCCCAGACAGGAGTGGGGCCCAGTACTTC.

This clonotype was found a few times. The chain links TRBV5-1 to TRBJ2-7; TRBD2 matches 10 bases. V dropped 2 bases and J dropped 7; count of bases not matched to a gene: 18. From germline, CDR1 is SGHRS and CDR2 YFSETQ. This CDR3 has 18 amino acids. The CDR3, as DNA: TGCGCCAGCAGCTTCCGAGCGGGGGGGCTAGCGGGAACAAATGAGCAGTACTTC. Amino acid sequence: CASSFRAGGLAGTNEQYF.